This TCR beta chain originates from a study of blood T cell repertoires in COVID-19. About the study: Samples representing acute and convalescent COVID-19 were sourced from the United States, Italy and Spain. PBMCs, B-cell-depleted T cells, or T cells provided the cDNA or gDNA that made up the material.

The CDR3 loop spans 14 amino acids. Per the germline V gene, CDR1 is SGHDN and CDR2 is FVKESK. Deletions cut 3 bases from V and 3 bases from J, with 8 bases between. The table came from immunoSEQ multiplex PCR; TCRdb's copy has only in-frame clones and leaves some out. The sample records about 300,000 clones, 88% being singletons. The chain couples TRBV14 to TRBJ1-4, with a possible D match to TRBD1 (6 bases). The TCR was taken from a man aged 18 to 35 with active or convalescent COVID-19. Source material: peripheral blood. CDR3 sequence reads: CASSHRTANEKLFF. The CDR3 DNA follows: TGTGCCAGCAGCCACCGGACAGCTAATGAAAAACTGTTTTTT.